Each of the 24 T cell receptor beta chains below was sequenced from the same sample in a study of blood T cell repertoires in COVID-19. The table came from immunoSEQ multiplex PCR; TCRdb's copy has only in-frame clones and leaves some out. The sample has about 120,000 clones, about 85% seen once. Sequencing used peripheral blood. These receptors were obtained from a woman older than 75 with acute or convalescent COVID-19.

The chain employs TRBV2 and TRBJ1-3, with D possibly matching TRBD1 (6 bases). The CDR3 is 14 residues long. Germline assignment: CDR1 SNHLY and CDR2 FYNNEI. The V end lost 7 bases, the J end lost 0 bases, and 10 bases lay between the germline ends. DNA for the CDR3: TGTGCCAGCAAAGGACAGTACTCTGGAAACACCATATATTTT. Amino acids: CASKGQYSGNTIYF.

The chain uses TRBV5-1 and TRBJ2-1, with 8 bases identical to TRBD2. The CDR3 totals 16 residues. Trimming at V came to 4 bases and at J to 6 bases, leaving 12 bases not matched to a gene. Germline V lookup: CDR1 SGHRS, CDR2 YFSETQ. Here the CDR3 reads CASSPTVRGERNEQFF. The CDR3 coding sequence is TGCGCCAGCAGCCCTACGGTGCGGGGGGAGCGCAATGAGCAGTTCTTC.

The V call is TRBV2, the J call TRBJ2-3, with 8 bases lining up with TRBD2. Germline CDR1 SNHLY, CDR2 FYNNEI. There are 13 residues in the CDR3. Trimming removed 7 bases from V and 5 bases from J; junction bases left unmatched: 5. DNA for the CDR3: TGTGCCAGCATGAGGCTAGCGGGAGATACGCAGTATTTT. Translated: CASMRLAGDTQYF.

V and J are TRBV5-1 and TRBJ2-5; TRBD1 matches at 7 bases. V lost 1 base, J lost 5 bases, and 5 bases stayed unmatched. Germline CDR1 reads SGHRS; CDR2 reads YFSETQ. The CDR3 contains 14 residues. In DNA form, the CDR3 reads TGCGCCAGCAGCTTGTGGGGCAGGGGGGAGACCCAGTACTTC. Translated, it gives CASSLWGRGETQYF. Filled out from reference TRBV5-1 and TRBJ2-5, the complete variable domain reads KAGVTQTPRYLIKTRGQQVTLSCSPISGHRSVSWYQQTPGQGLQFLFEYFSETQRNKGNFPGRFSGRQFSNSRSEMNVSTLELGDSALYLCASSLWGRGETQYFGPGTRLLVL.

V usage is TRBV19 and J usage is TRBJ1-1; 9 bases line up with TRBD1. Germline-derived CDR1 and CDR2 are LNHDA and SQIVND (reference sequence). CDR3 length equals 13 residues. The ends lost 6 bases at V and 4 bases at J; junction bases unmatched: 3. This CDR3 is CASRDRGSTEAFF. CDR3 nucleotides: TGTGCCAGTAGGGACAGGGGTTCCACTGAAGCTTTCTTT. The entire variable domain, with the rest obtained from reference TRBV19 and TRBJ1-1, is as follows: DGGITQSPKYLFRKEGQNVTLSCEQNLNHDAMYWYRQDPGQGLRLIYYSQIVNDFQKGDIAEGYSVSREKKESFPLTVTSAQKNPTAFYLCASRDRGSTEAFFGQGTRLTVV.

The rearrangement links TRBV19 to TRBJ2-1; D is uncertain. The germline gives CDR1 LNHDA, CDR2 SQIVND (reference sequence). V lost 5 bases and J 2 bases, leaving 16 bases between the germline ends. The CDR3 extends over 16 amino acids. CDR3 in DNA: TGTGCCAGTAGTTCAGAGGTTCTGCGCCCCTACAATGAGCAGTTCTTC. Protein: CASSSEVLRPYNEQFF.

This chain links TRBV9 with TRBJ1-1, with 11 bases lining up with TRBD1. CDR3 length equals 15 residues. V lost 0 bases, J lost 8 bases, and 6 bases stayed unmatched. The germline V gene has CDR1 SGDLS and CDR2 YYNGEE. The CDR3 loop reads CASSVAGTGGTEAFF. The CDR3 bases are TGTGCCAGCAGCGTAGCCGGGACAGGGGGGACCGAAGCTTTCTTT.

V and J are TRBV6-6 and TRBJ1-1; D may be TRBD1 (5 bases). The CDR3 covers 13 residues. The germline V and J ends were trimmed by 8 bases and 4 bases, with 14 bases remaining between them. Looked up from germline, CDR1 is MNHNY and CDR2 is SVGAGI (reference sequence). CDR3 sequence (DNA): TGTGCCAGCTATCCGGGGGTGGGCACTGAAGCTTTCTTT. Its protein product is CASYPGVGTEAFF.

The V gene is TRBV15, the J gene TRBJ1-2; D perhaps matches TRBD1 (6 bases). The V end lost 1 base, the J end lost 5 bases, and 23 bases lay between the germline ends. The CDR3 has 18 residues. Germline values: CDR1 LNHNV, CDR2 YYDKDF (reference sequence). The CDR3 sequence is CATSRVPPQQGLEYGYTF. CDR3 DNA sequence: TGTGCCACCAGCAGAGTCCCACCACAACAGGGTCTTGAATATGGCTACACCTTC.

The V and J genes are TRBV5-5 and TRBJ2-7; D is possibly TRBD1 (5 bases). The germline CDR1 and CDR2 sequences are SGHKS and YYEKEE (reference sequence). Trimming shortened V by 1 base and J by 2 bases, and 13 bases separated the two germline ends. This CDR3 region has 15 residues. This chain's CDR3 is CASSLSPSGTYEQYF. The CDR3 bases are TGTGCCAGCAGCTTGTCTCCGTCAGGGACCTACGAGCAGTACTTC. Combining the CDR3 with reference TRBV5-5 and TRBJ2-7 gives the whole variable domain DAGVTQSPTHLIKTRGQQVTLRCSPISGHKSVSWYQQVLGQGPQFIFQYYEKEERGRGNFPDRFSARQFPNYSSELNVNALLLGDSALYLCASSLSPSGTYEQYFGPGTRLTVT.

The chain combines TRBV4-2 with TRBJ2-7; D possibly corresponds to TRBD1 (6 bases). The CDR3 consists of 16 residues. Trimming took 6 bases from V and 1 from J, leaving 19 bases between them. Germline lookup yields CDR1 LGHNA and CDR2 YNFKEQ. This CDR3 is CASRMRARGNSYEQYF. The CDR3 DNA reads as TGTGCCAGCAGGATGCGGGCGAGGGGGAATTCCTACGAGCAGTACTTC.

The chain links TRBV6-2 or TRBV6-3 to TRBJ2-7; the match to TRBD1 covers 9 bases. V gave up 5 bases and J gave up 5 bases; unmatched junction bases: 10. The CDR3 sequence is 15 residues long. From germline, CDR1 is MNHEY and CDR2 SVGEGT. CDR3 protein: CASSDLGTGSDEQYF. DNA for the CDR3: TGTGCCAGCAGTGACCTCGGGACAGGGTCAGACGAGCAGTACTTC.

The rearrangement uses TRBV4-2 and TRBJ2-1, with unresolved D. Germline-derived CDR1 and CDR2 are LGHNA and YNFKEQ. The ends were cut back, 2 bases at V and 4 bases at J, with 15 bases in the middle. The CDR3 loop spans 16 amino acids. As DNA, the CDR3 is TGTGCCAGCAGCCAATCAACAGCTAACTCTTACAATGAGCAGTTCTTC. Protein sequence: CASSQSTANSYNEQFF.

A few counts support this clone. This chain joins TRBV6-5 and TRBJ1-6, with D possibly being TRBD1 (6 bases). Trimming left V 7 bases short and J 10 bases short, with 11 bases between. CDR3 size: 12 residues. Germline values: CDR1 MNHEY, CDR2 SVGAGI. In DNA form, the CDR3 reads TGTGCCAGCACAGGGGCTGGCTCACCCCTCCACTTT. Its translation: CASTGAGSPLHF.

J is TRBJ1-2 and V is TRBV27; weak D call: TRBD1 (6 bases). The CDR3 is 12 amino acids. CDR1 and CDR2 (germline): MNHEY, SMNVEV (reference sequence). V dropped 5 bases and J dropped 6 bases, with 10 bases sitting between them. The CDR3 loop is CASSQDSHGYTF. CDR3 nucleotides: TGTGCCAGCAGTCAGGACAGTCATGGCTACACCTTC.

The sample holds a few counts of this clone. The chain couples TRBV5-6 to TRBJ1-1; no definite D call. This CDR3 is built from 16 residues. The ends were cut back, 6 bases at V and 1 base at J, with 19 bases in the middle. CDR1 SGHDT and CDR2 YYEEEE come from the germline V gene. The CDR3 loop is CASTPRPGWRNTEAFF. CDR3 DNA: TGTGCCAGCACTCCCCGGCCGGGGTGGCGGAACACTGAAGCTTTCTTT.

This chain links TRBV9 with TRBJ2-2, with D perhaps TRBD2 (5 bases). V gave up 0 bases and J gave up 7 bases, with 16 bases separating them. The CDR3 extends over 16 amino acids. Per germline, CDR1 SGDLS and CDR2 YYNGEE. CDR3 in amino acids: CASSVEAGRRHGELFF. DNA of the CDR3: TGTGCCAGCAGCGTAGAGGCAGGCCGGAGGCACGGGGAGCTGTTTTTT. Filled out from reference TRBV9 and TRBJ2-2, the complete variable domain reads DSGVTQTPKHLITATGQRVTLRCSPRSGDLSVYWYQQSLDQGLQFLIQYYNGEERAKGNILERFSAQQFPDLHSELNLSSLELGDSALYFCASSVEAGRRHGELFFGEGSRLTVL.

The rearrangement uses TRBV5-1 and TRBJ2-3, with a weak D call TRBD1 (5 bases). There are 15 residues in the CDR3. The V gene lost 4 bases and the J gene lost 0 bases, with 12 bases spanning the gap. The germline CDR1 and CDR2 sequences are SGHRS and YFSETQ. The chain's CDR3 is CASSTIQVSTDTQYF. The CDR3 region has the DNA TGCGCCAGCAGCACGATACAGGTTAGCACAGATACGCAGTATTTT. Using reference TRBV5-1 and TRBJ2-3 for the parts outside the CDR3, the full variable domain is KAGVTQTPRYLIKTRGQQVTLSCSPISGHRSVSWYQQTPGQGLQFLFEYFSETQRNKGNFPGRFSGRQFSNSRSEMNVSTLELGDSALYLCASSTIQVSTDTQYFGPGTRLTVL.

This chain links TRBV18 with TRBJ1-2; 7 nucleotides agree with TRBD1. Per germline, CDR1 KGHSH and CDR2 LQKENI. CDR3 length: 15 residues. V lost 2 bases to trimming and J lost 4 bases; unmatched junction nucleotides: 7. The CDR3 sequence: CASSPGGQDSYGYTF. DNA for the CDR3: TGTGCCAGCTCACCAGGAGGACAGGATTCCTATGGCTACACCTTC.

The rearrangement joins TRBV6-6 to TRBJ1-1, with 12 bases that match TRBD1. Germline trimming cut 6 bases from V and 0 bases from J; bases unmatched to any gene: 5. The CDR3 sequence is 16 residues long. Germline V gene sequence: CDR1 MNHNY, CDR2 SVGAGI (reference sequence). CDR3 coding DNA: TGTGCCAGCAGACCCGGGACAGGGGGCATGAACACTGAAGCTTTCTTT. As protein: CASRPGTGGMNTEAFF.

V usage is TRBV2 and J usage is TRBJ1-2; unclear D gene. V lost 7 bases and J lost 8, with 11 bases in between. The CDR3 has 11 amino acids. CDR1 and CDR2 (germline): SNHLY, FYNNEI. CDR3 sequence reads: CASKLGEGYTF. Written as DNA, the CDR3 is TGTGCCAGCAAACTGGGAGAAGGCTACACCTTC.

This chain connects TRBV29-1 to TRBJ1-3; D is ambiguous. The V gene's germline CDR1 is SQVTM and CDR2 ANQGSEA. The CDR3 totals 16 residues. Trimming shortened V by 0 bases and J by 0 bases, and 12 bases separated the two germline ends. The CDR3: CSVEDGVKDSGNTIYF. CDR3 in DNA: TGCAGCGTTGAAGACGGAGTAAAGGACTCTGGAAACACCATATATTTT.

The rearrangement uses TRBV6-4 and TRBJ2-1; no firm D call. Germline V gives CDR1 MRHNA, CDR2 SNTAGT. V was trimmed by 5 bases and J by 3 bases, leaving 5 bases between them. CDR3 length equals 12 residues. CDR3 sequence: CASSIFYNEQFF. The CDR3 region has the DNA TGTGCCAGCAGTATCTTCTACAATGAGCAGTTCTTC.

The chain is built from TRBV29-1 and TRBJ2-7; weak D call: TRBD1 (6 bases). Germline-derived CDR1 and CDR2 are SQVTM and ANQGSEA. The V and J ends lost 0 bases and 4 bases respectively, with 16 bases between them. The CDR3 has 15 amino acids. The CDR3: CSVEDPDSPLYEQYF. CDR3 coding DNA: TGCAGCGTTGAAGATCCGGACAGCCCGTTATACGAGCAGTACTTC.